This TCR beta chain was obtained from a study of shared clonotypes between healthy human individuals. Recent acute infections and vaccinations were absent in the healthy HIV-negative adult donors. This CDR3 has 11 residues. V lost 3 bases, J lost 9 bases, and 12 bases lay in between. In germline, CDR1 is SQVTM, CDR2 ANQGSEA. An assay was performed, and its level was deep. In the original workflow: Junction-only sequences without quality scores came from ImmunoSEQ, so filtering differed. Some clones are missing from TCRdb's copy, which holds only in-frame ones; the method was immunoSEQ multiplex PCR. V and J calls and clone size are copied from that table; D and trimming were computed from the DNA. Of some 510,000 clones listed, 79% were seen once; the top ten hold approximately 12%.

The V call is TRBV29-1, the J call TRBJ2-7; D is ambiguous. This TCR was recovered from a woman in her thirties or forties in good health. Some clones in this sample may be carry-over from other donors' samples. The sequenced material came from PBMCs. The CDR3 DNA reads TGCAGCGTTGAGGAAGGGTTGGCGCAGTACTTC. This sequence encodes CSVEEGLAQYF.